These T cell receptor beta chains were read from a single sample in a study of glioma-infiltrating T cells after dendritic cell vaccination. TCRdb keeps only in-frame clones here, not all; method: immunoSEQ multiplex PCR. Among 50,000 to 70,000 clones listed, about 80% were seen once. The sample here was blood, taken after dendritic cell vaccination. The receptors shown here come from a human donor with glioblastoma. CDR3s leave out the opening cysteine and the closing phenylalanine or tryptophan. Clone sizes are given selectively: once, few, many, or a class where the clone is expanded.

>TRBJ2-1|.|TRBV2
ASSFSLAASYNEQF
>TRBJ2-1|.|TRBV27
ATPRGQGKDEQF
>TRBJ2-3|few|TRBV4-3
ASSQSRLAGGQDTQY
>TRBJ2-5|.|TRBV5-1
ASSLVRAETQY
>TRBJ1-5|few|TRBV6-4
ASSDPRRFSNQPQH
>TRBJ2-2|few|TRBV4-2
ASSQDHAGGFTGELF
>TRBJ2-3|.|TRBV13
ASSLDRVYTQY
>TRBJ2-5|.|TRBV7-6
ASSLAEAIQETQY
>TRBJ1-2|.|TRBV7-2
ASRLDTLYGYT
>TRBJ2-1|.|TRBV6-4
ASSVLRGGEQF
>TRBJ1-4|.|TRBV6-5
ASGRDRGRKEKLF
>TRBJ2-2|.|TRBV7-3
ASSLLIGGELF
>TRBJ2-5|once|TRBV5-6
ASSLRLGGETQY
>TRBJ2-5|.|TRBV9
ASSVNGDIGRTQY
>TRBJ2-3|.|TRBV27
ASSSTGGLTDTQY
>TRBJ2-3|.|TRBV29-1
SVPSLPGGADTQY
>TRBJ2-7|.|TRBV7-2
ASSVATYEQY
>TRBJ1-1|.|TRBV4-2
ASSHGGGTEAF
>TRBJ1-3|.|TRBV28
ASSFAGSSGNTIY
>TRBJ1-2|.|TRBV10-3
AISESRGAMDGYT
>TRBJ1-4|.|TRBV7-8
ASSLRGFRGMAANEKLF
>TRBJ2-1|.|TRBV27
ASSLKWSSSSYNEQF
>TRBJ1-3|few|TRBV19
ASSGALGNTIY
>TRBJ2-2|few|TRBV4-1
ASSHGLWGVKTGELF
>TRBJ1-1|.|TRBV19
ASSTNREFPEAF
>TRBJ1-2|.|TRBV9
ASSPGTYGYT
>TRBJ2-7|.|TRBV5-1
ASRSWGGLTDYEQY
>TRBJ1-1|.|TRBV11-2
ASSPAGSLTEAF
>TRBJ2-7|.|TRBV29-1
SVGTGVSSYEQY
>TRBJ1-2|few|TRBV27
ASSLALGQDYGYT
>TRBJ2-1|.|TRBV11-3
ASSPGENEQF
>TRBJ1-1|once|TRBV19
ASRGGWRNTEAF
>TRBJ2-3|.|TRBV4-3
ASSQGSGTSTDTQY
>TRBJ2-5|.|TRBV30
AWETGTGVRETQY
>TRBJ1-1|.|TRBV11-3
ASSLGQGDREAF
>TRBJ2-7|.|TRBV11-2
ASSLGLDEQY
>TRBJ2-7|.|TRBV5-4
ASSFSRGGSYEQY